The 2 T cell receptor beta chains presented below share a single source sample, sequenced in a study of blood T cell repertoires in COVID-19. Libraries were prepared by immunoSEQ multiplex PCR; TCRdb keeps only in-frame clonotypes and omits some of them. The sample lists hundreds of thousands of clones, around nine tenths seen once, with roughly 6.3% in the top ten. Sequences were obtained from PBMCs or T cells enriched from blood (not recorded which). The receptor set was obtained from a woman aged 40 to 50 who had recovered from COVID-19.

This sequence joins TRBV30 and TRBJ1-2; 8 bases are a match to TRBD1. Germline assignment: CDR1 GTSNPN and CDR2 SVGIG (reference sequence). The CDR3 is 17 residues long. With 0 bases clipped from V and 4 bases from J, the junction kept 13 bases outside the gene matches. The CDR3, as DNA: TGTGCCTGGAGTGTACCAGCAGGGGGCTTATCCACCTATGGCTACACCTTC. Translation gives CAWSVPAGGLSTYGYTF.

DNA for the CDR3: TGTGCCAGCAGTTACTCCCGGGGGGGCCTGGACACTGAAGCTTTCTTT. Translated, it gives CASSYSRGGLDTEAFF. The chain combines TRBV6-2 or TRBV6-3 with TRBJ1-1, with D possibly TRBD1 on 6 matching bases. V was trimmed by 0 bases and J by 3 bases, leaving 14 bases between them. From germline, CDR1 is MNHEY and CDR2 SVGEGT. This CDR3 spans 16 amino acids.